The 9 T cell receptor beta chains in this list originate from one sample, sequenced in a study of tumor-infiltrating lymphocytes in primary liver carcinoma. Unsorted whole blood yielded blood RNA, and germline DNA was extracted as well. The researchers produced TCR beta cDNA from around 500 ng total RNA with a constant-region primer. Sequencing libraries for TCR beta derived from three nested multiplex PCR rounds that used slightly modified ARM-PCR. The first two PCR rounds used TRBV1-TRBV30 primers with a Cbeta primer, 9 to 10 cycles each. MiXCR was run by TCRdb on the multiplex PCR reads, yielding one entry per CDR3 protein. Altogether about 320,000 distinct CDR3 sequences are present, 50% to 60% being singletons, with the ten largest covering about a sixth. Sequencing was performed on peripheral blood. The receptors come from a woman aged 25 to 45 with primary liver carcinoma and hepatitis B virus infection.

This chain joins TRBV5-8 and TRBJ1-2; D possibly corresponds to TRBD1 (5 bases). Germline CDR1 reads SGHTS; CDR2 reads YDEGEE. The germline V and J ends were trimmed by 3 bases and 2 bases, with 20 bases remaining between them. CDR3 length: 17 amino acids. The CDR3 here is CASSSGLRQFINYGYTF. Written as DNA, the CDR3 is TGTGCCAGCAGCTCCGGACTGAGACAGTTCATCAACTATGGCTACACCTTC.

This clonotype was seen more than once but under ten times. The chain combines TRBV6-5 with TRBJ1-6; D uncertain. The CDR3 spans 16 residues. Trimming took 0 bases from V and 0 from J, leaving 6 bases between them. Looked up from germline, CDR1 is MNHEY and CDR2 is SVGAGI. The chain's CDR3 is CASSYSGSSYNSPLHF. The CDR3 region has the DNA TGTGCCAGCAGTTACTCTGGGAGCTCCTATAATTCACCCCTCCACTTT.

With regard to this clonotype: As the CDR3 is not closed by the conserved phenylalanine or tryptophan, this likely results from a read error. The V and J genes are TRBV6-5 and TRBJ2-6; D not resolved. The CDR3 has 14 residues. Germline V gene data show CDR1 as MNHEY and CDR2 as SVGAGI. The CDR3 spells CANSPDVGANVLTS. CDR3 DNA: TGTGCCAACAGTCCGGACGTTGGGGCCAACGTCCTGACTTCC.

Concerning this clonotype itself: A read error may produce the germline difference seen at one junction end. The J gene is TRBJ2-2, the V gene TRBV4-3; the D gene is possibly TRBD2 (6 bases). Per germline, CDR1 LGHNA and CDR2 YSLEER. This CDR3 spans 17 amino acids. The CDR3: CASSQSQEGRGTGELVF. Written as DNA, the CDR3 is TGTGCCAGCAGCCAATCACAGGAGGGCCGGGGCACCGGGGAGCTGGTTTTT.

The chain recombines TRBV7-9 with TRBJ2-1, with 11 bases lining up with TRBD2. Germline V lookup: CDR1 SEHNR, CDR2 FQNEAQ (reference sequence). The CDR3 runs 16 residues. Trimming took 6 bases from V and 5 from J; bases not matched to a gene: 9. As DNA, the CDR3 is TGTGCCAGCAGGAGTTTAGCGGGAGGGCCCAACAATGAGCAGTTCTTC. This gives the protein CASRSLAGGPNNEQFF.

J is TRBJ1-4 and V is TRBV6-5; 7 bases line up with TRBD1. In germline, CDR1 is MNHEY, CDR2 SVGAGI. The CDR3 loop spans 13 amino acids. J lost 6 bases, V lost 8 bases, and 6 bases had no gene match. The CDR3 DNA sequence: TGTGCCAGCCGACAGGGCGGGGATGAAAAACTGTTTTTT. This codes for CASRQGGDEKLFF.

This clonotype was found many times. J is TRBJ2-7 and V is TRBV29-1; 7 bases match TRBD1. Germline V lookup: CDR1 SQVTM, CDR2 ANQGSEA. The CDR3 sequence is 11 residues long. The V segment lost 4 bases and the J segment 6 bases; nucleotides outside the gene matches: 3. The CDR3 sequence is CSVARGPEQYF. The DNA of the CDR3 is TGCAGCGTTGCGAGGGGGCCCGAGCAGTACTTC.

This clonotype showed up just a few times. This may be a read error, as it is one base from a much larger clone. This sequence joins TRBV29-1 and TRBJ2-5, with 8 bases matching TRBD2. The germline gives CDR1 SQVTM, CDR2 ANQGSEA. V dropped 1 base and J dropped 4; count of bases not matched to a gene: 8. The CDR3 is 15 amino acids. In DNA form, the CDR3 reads TGCAGCGTTGAAGGTCCCCGGGAGGGTAGAGAGACCCAGTACTTC. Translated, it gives CSVEGPREGRETQYF.

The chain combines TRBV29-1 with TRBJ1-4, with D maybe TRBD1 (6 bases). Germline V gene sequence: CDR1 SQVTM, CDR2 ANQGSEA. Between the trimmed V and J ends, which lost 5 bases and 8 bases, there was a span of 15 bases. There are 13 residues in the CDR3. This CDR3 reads CSVSLTGREKLFF. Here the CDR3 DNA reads TGCAGCGTTTCTCTGACAGGACGAGAAAAACTGTTTTTT.